A selection of T cell receptor beta chains follows, all from one sample in a study of CXCR3-negative and CXCR3-positive naive CD8 T cells. From its re-call of the 5' RACE reads, TCRdb lists each CDR3 protein once, without DNA. The sample table includes approximately 47,000 distinct CDR3 sequences. Specimen: naive CXCR3- CD8+ T cells from blood. The receptors here all came from a human donor in good health. Some clones in this sample may be carry-over from other donors' samples. The CDR3 runs from the conserved cysteine through the conserved F or W.

cdr3_aa: CASSLYPDRDDEQYF; j_call: TRBJ2-7; v_call: TRBV5-1
cdr3_aa: CASSYSSSGPTDLGETQYF; j_call: TRBJ2-5; v_call: TRBV6-5
cdr3_aa: CASSQVSVGPFYNEQFF; j_call: TRBJ2-1; v_call: TRBV3-1
cdr3_aa: CASSLKEVFMNTEAFF; j_call: TRBJ1-1; v_call: TRBV5-1
cdr3_aa: CASTRDRALLQETQYF; j_call: TRBJ2-5; v_call: TRBV3-1
cdr3_aa: CASSLDGSGGTEAFF; j_call: TRBJ1-1; v_call: TRBV5-1
cdr3_aa: CATSLGNRGRDTGELFF; j_call: TRBJ2-2; v_call: TRBV15
cdr3_aa: CSVGPTAMGEQYF; j_call: TRBJ2-7; v_call: TRBV29-1
cdr3_aa: CASSLGQGDYNEQFF; j_call: TRBJ2-1; v_call: TRBV12-3/TRBV12-4
cdr3_aa: CATSSSDRGQAFF; j_call: TRBJ1-1; v_call: TRBV15
cdr3_aa: CASKGFQETQYF; j_call: TRBJ2-5; v_call: TRBV6-5
cdr3_aa: CAISLPPGQGPLYGYTF; j_call: TRBJ1-2; v_call: TRBV10-3
cdr3_aa: CASSFQGWEQYF; j_call: TRBJ2-7; v_call: TRBV27
cdr3_aa: CATSREGANPSYGYTF; j_call: TRBJ1-2; v_call: TRBV15
cdr3_aa: CASSLVPTNNEQFF; j_call: TRBJ2-1; v_call: TRBV12-3/TRBV12-4
cdr3_aa: CASSVDQDTQYF; j_call: TRBJ2-3; v_call: TRBV9
cdr3_aa: CASSQDQTGPTDTQYF; j_call: TRBJ2-3; v_call: TRBV14
cdr3_aa: CASSQEEGRGTGELFF; j_call: TRBJ2-2; v_call: TRBV4-3
cdr3_aa: CASSQGIGELFF; j_call: TRBJ2-2; v_call: TRBV4-1
cdr3_aa: CASRQVTNYEQYF; j_call: TRBJ2-7; v_call: TRBV5-1
cdr3_aa: CASTPPAGLHLANTGELFF; j_call: TRBJ2-2; v_call: TRBV6-2/TRBV6-3
cdr3_aa: CSAHLSGSSTDTQYF; j_call: TRBJ2-3; v_call: TRBV20-1
cdr3_aa: CASSLGGLTGELFF; j_call: TRBJ2-2; v_call: TRBV27
cdr3_aa: CASSTGPQGPSGYTF; j_call: TRBJ1-2; v_call: TRBV12-3/TRBV12-4
cdr3_aa: CASSSATSRIYGYTF; j_call: TRBJ1-2; v_call: TRBV5-4
cdr3_aa: CASSPLAGGAADTQYF; j_call: TRBJ2-3; v_call: TRBV4-1
cdr3_aa: CASSPGTGSYNEQFF; j_call: TRBJ2-1; v_call: TRBV6-4
cdr3_aa: CASSLEPGLANNEQFF; j_call: TRBJ2-1; v_call: TRBV7-2
cdr3_aa: CASSSGFQETQYF; j_call: TRBJ2-5; v_call: TRBV5-6
cdr3_aa: CASTGRGGKSSYNEQFF; j_call: TRBJ2-1; v_call: TRBV9
cdr3_aa: CASSSLAGGETQYF; j_call: TRBJ2-5; v_call: TRBV6-6
cdr3_aa: CASSDGQRGADTQYF; j_call: TRBJ2-3; v_call: TRBV6-4
cdr3_aa: CASSLRPSGAPSTDTQYF; j_call: TRBJ2-3; v_call: TRBV7-8